The 31 T cell receptor beta chains listed next were all sequenced from one sample in a study of OX40 agonist ivuxolimab in advanced cancers. Measured with immunoSEQ multiplex PCR; TCRdb has only the in-frame clones, and not every one. Here the sample spans about 80,000 clones, less than 95% being singletons. The material was CD4+ or CD8+ T cells sorted from blood, obtained in a trial of the OX40 agonist ivuxolimab. All receptors derive from an adult with an advanced solid tumor such as melanoma, head and neck, liver or kidney cancer.

V is TRBV6-1 and J is TRBJ2-3; possible D gene TRBD2, 5 bases. CDR1 is MNHNS and CDR2 is SASEGT in the germline V gene. The ends were cut back, 6 bases at V and 6 bases at J, with 16 bases in the middle. CDR3 length equals 14 residues. The CDR3 sequence is CASRNTGSGDTQYF. The CDR3 region has the DNA TGTGCCAGCAGAAACACGGGATCGGGGGATACGCAGTATTTT.

The V and J genes are TRBV28 and TRBJ1-6; D unclear. Deletions cut 9 bases from V and 0 bases from J, with 15 bases between. The CDR3 loop spans 16 amino acids. Germline V lookup: CDR1 MDHEN, CDR2 SYDVKM. As DNA, the CDR3 is TGTGCCAGTCGATCGGGATCCAGCTCCTATAATTCACCCCTCCACTTT. It codes for CASRSGSSSYNSPLHF. The whole variable domain, filled in from reference TRBV28 and TRBJ1-6, reads DVKVTQSSRYLVKRTGEKVFLECVQDMDHENMFWYRQDPGLGLRLIYFSYDVKMKEKGDIPEGYSVSREKKERFSLILESASTNQTSMYLCASRSGSSSYNSPLHFGNGTRLTVT.

The chain uses TRBV11-2 and TRBJ2-3, with D perhaps TRBD1 or TRBD2 (5 bases each). The CDR3 has 13 residues. Germline loops: CDR1 SGHAT, CDR2 FQNNGV. V was shortened by 5 bases and J by 6 bases, with 12 bases between the two germline ends. The CDR3 nucleotides read TGTGCCAGCAGCGGGGACCTGTTGGATACGCAGTATTTT. Protein product: CASSGDLLDTQYF.

V usage is TRBV5-1 and J usage is TRBJ2-1; D not certain. The germline CDR1 and CDR2 sequences are SGHRS and YFSETQ. The CDR3 runs 12 residues. With 2 bases removed from V and 5 bases from J, the gap between germline ends came to 5 bases. CDR3: CASSLGNNEQFF. CDR3 in DNA: TGCGCCAGCAGCTTAGGGAACAATGAGCAGTTCTTC.

This clone appeared a single time. V is TRBV25-1 and J is TRBJ1-3; D perhaps matches TRBD1 (5 bases). The CDR3 contains 15 residues. Germline V gene sequence: CDR1 MGHDK, CDR2 SYGVNS. V dropped 2 bases and J dropped 4 bases, with 12 bases sitting between them. CDR3 sequence: CASSEPGGEGNTIYF. CDR3 DNA: TGTGCCAGCAGTGAACCTGGGGGGGAAGGAAACACCATATATTTT.

The CDR3 DNA sequence: TGTGCCAGCAGTTACAATGGAAATCAGCCCCAGCATTTT. Residues: CASSYNGNQPQHF. This sequence joins TRBV6-6 and TRBJ1-5; the D is unclear. Germline V lookup: CDR1 MNHNY, CDR2 SVGAGI (reference sequence). The CDR3 is 13 amino acids. V lost 2 bases and J lost 4, with 6 bases in between.

In its sample, this clone was seen once. The rearrangement uses TRBV5-1 and TRBJ2-2; 7 nucleotides align to TRBD2. V lost 0 bases, J lost 4 bases, and 3 bases stayed unmatched. From germline, CDR1 is SGHRS and CDR2 YFSETQ. This CDR3 comprises 15 residues. CDR3 bases: TGCGCCAGCAGCTTGGCCCCTAGCGGCACCGGGGAGCTGTTTTTT. Amino acid sequence: CASSLAPSGTGELFF.

The gene calls are TRBV28 and TRBJ2-7; unclear D gene. Germline V gene sequence: CDR1 MDHEN, CDR2 SYDVKM. V lost 5 bases to trimming and J lost 3 bases, with 5 bases between them. The CDR3 has 11 residues. The CDR3 here is CASSINYEQYF. The CDR3 DNA follows: TGTGCCAGCAGTATTAACTACGAGCAGTACTTC.

The genes are TRBV6-6 and TRBJ2-3; 8 positions match TRBD1. Losses at the gene ends were 8 bases for V and 3 bases for J; bases not matched to a gene: 4. CDR1 is MNHNY and CDR2 is SVGAGI in the germline V gene (reference sequence). This CDR3 has 13 residues. The chain's CDR3 is CASAGQGTDTQYF. The CDR3 DNA reads as TGTGCCAGCGCCGGACAGGGAACAGATACGCAGTATTTT.

The rearrangement links TRBV19 to TRBJ2-3; TRBD1 aligns across 8 bases. J gave up 3 bases and V 3 bases, and 2 bases lay outside the gene matches. CDR1 and CDR2 (germline): LNHDA, SQIVND (reference sequence). CDR3 length: 14 amino acids. CDR3 bases: TGTGCCAGTAGTATCGGACAGGGTACAGATACGCAGTATTTT. Protein: CASSIGQGTDTQYF.

This chain links TRBV19 with TRBJ1-5, with D perhaps TRBD1 (6 bases). This CDR3 has 15 residues. The V gene's germline CDR1 is LNHDA and CDR2 SQIVND (reference sequence). The V and J ends lost 0 bases and 5 bases respectively, with 11 bases between them. CDR3 sequence: CASSIEPTGDQPQHF. CDR3 DNA: TGTGCCAGTAGTATAGAGCCGACAGGCGATCAGCCCCAGCATTTT.

The chain is built from TRBV5-6 and TRBJ1-5; 11 nucleotides match TRBD1. There are 15 residues in the CDR3. V shed 2 bases, J shed 4 bases, and the junction held 2 bases outside the gene matches. Germline-derived CDR1 and CDR2 are SGHDT and YYEEEE. CDR3 sequence (DNA): TGTGCCAGCAGCTTCTGGGACAGGGGGAATCAGCCCCAGCATTTT. Its protein is CASSFWDRGNQPQHF.

This clone was observed a single time. The J gene is TRBJ1-1, the V gene TRBV11-3, with D possibly being TRBD1 (5 bases). Germline lookup yields CDR1 SGHNT and CDR2 YENEEA. CDR3 size: 16 residues. Trimming took off 1 base at V and 6 bases at J, with 18 bases between the two ends. CDR3 sequence: CASSLGRGRAVPEAFF. For the CDR3, the DNA is TGTGCCAGCAGCTTAGGAAGAGGCAGGGCGGTGCCTGAAGCTTTCTTT.

The chain couples TRBV5-1 to TRBJ1-1, with a tentative D call TRBD1 (5 bases). The V gene's germline CDR1 is SGHRS and CDR2 YFSETQ. V was cut by 4 bases and J by 1 base, with 11 bases left in between. This CDR3 region has 14 residues. CDR3 loop: CASSLGTTNTEAFF. CDR3 sequence (DNA): TGCGCCAGCAGCCTCGGGACCACGAACACTGAAGCTTTCTTT.

The chain combines TRBV6-6 with TRBJ1-1; D gene uncertain. The CDR3 loop spans 15 amino acids. The V end was cut by 2 bases, the J end by 1 base, with 11 bases between. CDR1 is MNHNY, CDR2 SVGAGI, per germline (reference sequence). This CDR3 reads CASSYPGGKNTEAFF. The CDR3 DNA is TGTGCCAGCAGTTACCCGGGAGGCAAGAACACTGAAGCTTTCTTT.

J is TRBJ2-5 and V is TRBV11-3, with no clear D. This CDR3 region has 14 residues. Trimming shortened V by 0 bases and J by 2 bases, and 7 bases separated the two germline ends. CDR1 is SGHNT, CDR2 YENEEA, per germline. The CDR3: CASSLEGSQETQYF. In DNA, the CDR3 is TGTGCCAGCAGCTTAGAGGGGTCACAAGAGACCCAGTACTTC.

The CDR3 nucleotides read TGTGCCAGCAGCCGGGACGGCACAGATACGCAGTATTTT. Protein product: CASSRDGTDTQYF. The rearrangement uses TRBV9 and TRBJ2-3, with D possibly being TRBD1 or TRBD2 (5 bases each). This CDR3 spans 13 amino acids. Trimming pared 4 bases from V and 1 base from J, leaving 7 bases between. The germline V gene encodes CDR1 SGDLS and CDR2 YYNGEE.

The V call is TRBV7-9, the J call TRBJ2-2; 11 positions match TRBD2. Germline trimming cut 8 bases from V and 6 bases from J; bases unmatched to any gene: 17. Germline V lookup: CDR1 SEHNR, CDR2 FQNEAQ (reference sequence). The CDR3 totals 18 residues. The CDR3: CASESGTSGGPWPGELFF. Here the CDR3 DNA reads TGTGCCAGCGAGTCGGGAACTAGCGGGGGACCTTGGCCCGGGGAGCTGTTTTTT.

This clone was recorded a few times. V usage is TRBV5-1 and J usage is TRBJ2-7; perhaps TRBD2 as D (6 bases). Per the germline V gene, CDR1 is SGHRS and CDR2 is YFSETQ. This CDR3 comprises 13 residues. Trimming pared 3 bases from V and 2 bases from J, leaving 9 bases between. CDR3 region: CASSYGGAYEQYF. The DNA of the CDR3 is TGCGCCAGCAGCTATGGAGGGGCCTACGAGCAGTACTTC.

This rearrangement joins TRBV19 to TRBJ1-4; no firm D call. The CDR3 contains 16 residues. The germline gives CDR1 LNHDA, CDR2 SQIVND (reference sequence). V shed 3 bases and J shed 4 bases, with 15 bases lying between them. The CDR3 DNA sequence: TGTGCCAGTAGTATTCCCCCATCGTCGAATAATGAAAAACTGTTTTTT. Amino acids: CASSIPPSSNNEKLFF.

The chain links TRBV4-1 to TRBJ2-7; no clear D. The CDR3 loop spans 15 amino acids. From germline, CDR1 is MGHRA and CDR2 YSYEKL. Trimming removed 1 base at V and 4 bases at J, with 14 bases between. DNA of the CDR3: TGCGCCAGCAGCCAAGCTCAAACTTCTAAATACGAGCAGTACTTC. Its protein is CASSQAQTSKYEQYF.

The CDR3 is CASSSRRGRGYTF. The CDR3 bases are TGTGCCAGCAGTTCCCGCAGGGGTCGTGGCTACACCTTC. The V and J genes are TRBV28 and TRBJ1-2, with a weak D call TRBD1 (6 bases). V was clipped by 4 bases and J by 7 bases, with 13 bases between them. CDR3 size: 13 residues. CDR1 is MDHEN and CDR2 is SYDVKM in the germline V gene.

This rearrangement joins TRBV7-2 to TRBJ2-2; no clear D gene. Looked up from germline, CDR1 is SGHTA and CDR2 is FQGNSA. V lost 1 base and J lost 8, with 14 bases in between. This CDR3 has 15 amino acids. The CDR3 bases are TGTGCCAGCAGCTTAGAGGCGAGCCGTTCGGGGGAGCTGTTTTTT. Encoded protein: CASSLEASRSGELFF. The full variable domain, completed using reference TRBV7-2 and TRBJ2-2, is GAGVSQSPSNKVTEKGKDVELRCDPISGHTALYWYRQSLGQGLEFLIYFQGNSAPDKSGLPSDRFSAERTGGSVSTLTIQRTQQEDSAVYLCASSLEASRSGELFFGEGSRLTVL.

The sample holds one count of this clone. The J gene is TRBJ2-3, the V gene TRBV29-1; TRBD1 matches 9 bases. The CDR3 sequence is 15 residues long. Germline V gene lookup returns CDR1 SQVTM and CDR2 ANQGSEA. Trimming cost V 5 bases and J 6 bases; bases outside gene matches: 12. CDR3 region: CSVSHGQGRTDTQYF. As DNA, the CDR3 is TGCAGCGTTTCTCACGGACAGGGGAGGACCGATACGCAGTATTTT.

This chain joins TRBV2 and TRBJ1-1; 8 bases line up with TRBD1. This CDR3 contains 14 residues. The ends lost 4 bases at V and 4 bases at J; junction bases unmatched: 5. CDR1 is SNHLY, CDR2 FYNNEI, per germline. The DNA for the CDR3 is TGTGCCAGCAGTGGGGACAGGAGAAGCACTGAAGCTTTCTTT. Residues: CASSGDRRSTEAFF.

The gene calls are TRBV4-1 and TRBJ1-1, with D maybe TRBD1 (5 bases). The V and J ends lost 4 bases and 7 bases respectively, with 16 bases between them. Germline loops: CDR1 MGHRA, CDR2 YSYEKL. The CDR3 is made up of 14 amino acids. The DNA of the CDR3 is TGCGCCAGCAGCCGACCCGGGGCAAATCTTGAAGCTTTCTTT. Translating gives CASSRPGANLEAFF.

This chain joins TRBV6-5 and TRBJ2-3, with D hard to call. Trimming took off 0 bases at V and 2 bases at J, with 9 bases between the two ends. The germline gives CDR1 MNHEY, CDR2 SVGAGI. CDR3 size: 15 residues. CDR3 in amino acids: CASSYSRSATDTQYF. The CDR3 DNA is TGTGCCAGCAGTTACTCGAGGTCAGCCACAGATACGCAGTATTTT.

This sequence joins TRBV13 and TRBJ1-6; weak D call: TRBD1 (5 bases). V was clipped by 8 bases and J by 13 bases, with 15 bases between them. CDR3 size: 12 residues. CDR1 is PRHDT, CDR2 FYEKMQ, per germline (reference sequence). CDR3 sequence reads: CASRPRDAPLHF. The CDR3 coding sequence is TGTGCCAGCCGTCCTAGGGACGCGCCCCTCCACTTT.

This clone was observed once. V is TRBV10-3 and J is TRBJ2-1; 7 bases are shared with TRBD1. Germline V gene lookup returns CDR1 ENHRY and CDR2 SYGVKD. The J segment lost 6 bases and the V segment lost 10 bases, leaving 15 bases of the junction unmatched. CDR3 length: 15 residues. The CDR3 loop is CATAPGTEGRNEQFF. In nucleotides, the CDR3 is TGTGCCACCGCCCCCGGGACAGAGGGGCGCAATGAGCAGTTCTTC.

The J gene is TRBJ1-1, the V gene TRBV7-2; D not certain. The V gene lost 5 bases and the J gene lost 0 bases, with 7 bases spanning the gap. Germline assignment: CDR1 SGHTA and CDR2 FQGNSA. This CDR3 comprises 13 residues. DNA for the CDR3: TGTGCCAGCAGCGAGAATGTGAACACTGAAGCTTTCTTT. This translates into CASSENVNTEAFF.

This chain connects TRBV28 to TRBJ2-5, with D unresolved. The CDR3 loop spans 13 amino acids. Germline V CDR1 and CDR2: MDHEN, SYDVKM. V was cut by 7 bases and J by 5 bases, with 14 bases left in between. The CDR3: CASTGRRWETQYF. The DNA of the CDR3 is TGTGCCAGCACTGGGCGGCGGTGGGAGACCCAGTACTTC. The whole variable domain, filled in from reference TRBV28 and TRBJ2-5, reads DVKVTQSSRYLVKRTGEKVFLECVQDMDHENMFWYRQDPGLGLRLIYFSYDVKMKEKGDIPEGYSVSREKKERFSLILESASTNQTSMYLCASTGRRWETQYFGPGTRLLVL.